The sequence of this T cell receptor beta chain was determined in a study of monozygotic twins with inflammatory bowel disease. Study-wide results and limits: Possibly reflecting limited power, no difference in repertoire similarity was found between concordant and discordant twins. In the analysis, different T cell subtypes could not be told apart.

Via template switching, UMIs carrying a 6-nucleotide sample barcode were introduced. TCRdb reprocessed the 5' RACE reads and reports one entry per CDR3 protein, with no DNA. Seen in this sample are about 93,000 distinct CDR3 sequences; the ten most common clones hold just under 7.5%. On this clonotype itself: Its antigen is not known.

Looked up from germline, CDR1 is SGHDN and CDR2 is FVKESK. CDR3 length equals 16 residues. The material sequenced was blood. The source of this sequence is a human donor with ulcerative colitis or Crohn's disease, or a healthy co-twin of an affected twin (not recorded which). The chain links TRBV14 to TRBJ1-2; TCRdb picks TRBD1, but there is no DNA to check that call. This CDR3 reads CASSQVNSDRIYGYTF. The entire variable domain, with the rest obtained from reference TRBV14 and TRBJ1-2, is as follows: EAGVTQFPSHSVIEKGQTVTLRCDPISGHDNLYWYRRVMGKEIKFLLHFVKESKQDESGMPNNRFLAERTGGTYSTLKVQPAELEDSGVYFCASSQVNSDRIYGYTFGSGTRLTVV.